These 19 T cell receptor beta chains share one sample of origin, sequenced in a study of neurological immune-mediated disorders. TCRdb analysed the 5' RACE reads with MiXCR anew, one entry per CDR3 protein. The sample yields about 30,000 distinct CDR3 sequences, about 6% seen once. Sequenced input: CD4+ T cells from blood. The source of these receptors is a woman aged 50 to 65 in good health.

The CDR3 loop reads CASRASRDSPLHF. The CDR3 region has the DNA TGCGCCAGCAGGGCTTCCAGGGATTCACCCCTCCACTTT. The rearrangement joins TRBV10-1 to TRBJ1-6, with a possible D match to TRBD1 (5 bases). The CDR3 length is 13 residues. The germline gives CDR1 WNHNN, CDR2 SYGVQD (reference sequence). V lost 6 bases and J lost 8, with 11 bases in between.

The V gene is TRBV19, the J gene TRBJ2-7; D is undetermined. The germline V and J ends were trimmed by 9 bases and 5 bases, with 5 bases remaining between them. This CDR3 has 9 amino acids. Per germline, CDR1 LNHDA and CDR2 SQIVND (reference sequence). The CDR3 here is CARTNEQYF. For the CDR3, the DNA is TGTGCCAGAACAAACGAGCAGTACTTC.

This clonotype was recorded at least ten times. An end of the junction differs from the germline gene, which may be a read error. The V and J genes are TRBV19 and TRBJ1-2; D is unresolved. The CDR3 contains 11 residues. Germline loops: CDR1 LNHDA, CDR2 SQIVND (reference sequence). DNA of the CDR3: TGTGCCAGTAGGTACGGCGCTAACATCAACTTC. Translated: CASRYGANINF.

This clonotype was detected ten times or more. The CDR3 DNA reads as TGCAGTGCTAGAGATTGGGGGCAGGTTCGTGAAAAACTGTTTTTT. Its translation is CSARDWGQVREKLFF. This chain uses TRBV20-1 with TRBJ1-4, with TRBD1 as a possible D gene (6 bases). Germline V gives CDR1 DFQATT, CDR2 SNEGSKA (reference sequence). V was clipped by 0 bases and J by 7 bases, with 15 bases between them. This CDR3 is 15 amino acids long.

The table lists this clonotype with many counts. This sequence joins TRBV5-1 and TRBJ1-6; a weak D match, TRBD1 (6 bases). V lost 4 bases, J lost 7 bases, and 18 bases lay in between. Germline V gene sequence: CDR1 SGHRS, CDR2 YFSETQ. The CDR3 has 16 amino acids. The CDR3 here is CASSPGQPTLNSPLHF. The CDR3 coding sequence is TGCGCCAGCAGCCCTGGACAGCCAACCTTAAATTCACCCCTCCACTTT.

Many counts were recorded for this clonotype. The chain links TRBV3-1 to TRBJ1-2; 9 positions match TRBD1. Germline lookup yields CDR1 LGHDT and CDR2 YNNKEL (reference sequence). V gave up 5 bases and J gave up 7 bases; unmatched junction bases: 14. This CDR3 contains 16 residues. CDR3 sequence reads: CASSKRTGTGTGGYTF. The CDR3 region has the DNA TGTGCCAGCAGCAAAAGGACCGGGACAGGGACAGGTGGCTACACCTTC.

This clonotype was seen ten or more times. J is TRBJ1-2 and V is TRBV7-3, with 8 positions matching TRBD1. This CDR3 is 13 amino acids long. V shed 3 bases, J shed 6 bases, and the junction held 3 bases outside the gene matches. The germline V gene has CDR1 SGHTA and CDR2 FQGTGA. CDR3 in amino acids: CASSLDRENGYTF. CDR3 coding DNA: TGTGCCAGCAGCTTGGACAGGGAGAATGGCTACACCTTC.

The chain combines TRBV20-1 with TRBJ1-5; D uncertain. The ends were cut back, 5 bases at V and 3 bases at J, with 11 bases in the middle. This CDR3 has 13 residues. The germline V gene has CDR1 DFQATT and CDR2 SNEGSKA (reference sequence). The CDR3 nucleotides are TGCAGTGCTTTTCAGGACTCCAATCAGCCCCAGCATTTT. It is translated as CSAFQDSNQPQHF.

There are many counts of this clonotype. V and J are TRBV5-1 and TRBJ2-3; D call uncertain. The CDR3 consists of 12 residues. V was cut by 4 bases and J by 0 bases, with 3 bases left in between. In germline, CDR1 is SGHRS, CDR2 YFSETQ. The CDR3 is CASSLSTDTQYF. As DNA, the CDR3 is TGCGCCAGCAGCCTCAGCACAGATACGCAGTATTTT.

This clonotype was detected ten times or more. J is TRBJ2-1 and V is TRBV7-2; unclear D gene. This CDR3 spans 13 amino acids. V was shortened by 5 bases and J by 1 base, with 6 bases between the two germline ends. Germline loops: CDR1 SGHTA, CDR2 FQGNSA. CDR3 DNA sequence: TGTGCCAGCAGCCCTCCATCCTACAATGAGCAGTTCTTC. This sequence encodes CASSPPSYNEQFF.

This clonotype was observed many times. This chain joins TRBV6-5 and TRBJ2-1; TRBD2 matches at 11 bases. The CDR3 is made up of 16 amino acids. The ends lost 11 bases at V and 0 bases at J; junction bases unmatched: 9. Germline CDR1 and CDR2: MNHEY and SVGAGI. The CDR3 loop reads CAVTLAGGPSYNEQFF. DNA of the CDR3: TGTGCCGTAACCTTAGCGGGGGGGCCCTCCTACAATGAGCAGTTCTTC.

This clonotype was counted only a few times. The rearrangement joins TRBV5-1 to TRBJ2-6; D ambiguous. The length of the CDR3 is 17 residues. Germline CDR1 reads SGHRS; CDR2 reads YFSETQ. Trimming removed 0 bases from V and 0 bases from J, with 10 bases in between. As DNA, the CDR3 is TGCGCCAGCAGCTTGGACGGACGTTCCTCTGGGGCCAACGTCCTGACTTTC. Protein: CASSLDGRSSGANVLTF.

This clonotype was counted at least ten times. CDR3 sequence reads: CASSLASKGFEAFF. For the CDR3, the DNA is TGCGCCAGCAGCTTGGCCTCAAAGGGGTTTGAAGCTTTCTTT. J is TRBJ1-1 and V is TRBV5-1; possibly TRBD1 for D (5 bases). Looked up from germline, CDR1 is SGHRS and CDR2 is YFSETQ. Between the trimmed V and J ends, which lost 0 bases and 7 bases, there was a span of 13 bases. The CDR3 is 14 amino acids. The entire variable domain, with the rest obtained from reference TRBV5-1 and TRBJ1-1, is as follows: KAGVTQTPRYLIKTRGQQVTLSCSPISGHRSVSWYQQTPGQGLQFLFEYFSETQRNKGNFPGRFSGRQFSNSRSEMNVSTLELGDSALYLCASSLASKGFEAFFGQGTRLTVV.

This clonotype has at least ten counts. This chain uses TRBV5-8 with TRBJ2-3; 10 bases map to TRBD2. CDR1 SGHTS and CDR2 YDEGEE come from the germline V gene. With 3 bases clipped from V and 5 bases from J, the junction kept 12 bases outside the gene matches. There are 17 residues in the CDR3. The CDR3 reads CASSSYIAGGTGDTQYF. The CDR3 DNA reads TGTGCCAGCAGCTCGTACATAGCGGGGGGAACGGGAGATACGCAGTATTTT.

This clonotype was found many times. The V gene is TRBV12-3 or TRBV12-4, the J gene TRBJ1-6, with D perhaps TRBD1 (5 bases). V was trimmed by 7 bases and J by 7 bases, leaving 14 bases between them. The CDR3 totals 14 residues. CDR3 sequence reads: CASIAGPLNSPLHF. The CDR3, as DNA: TGTGCCAGCATAGCGGGACCGTTGAATTCACCCCTCCACTTT.

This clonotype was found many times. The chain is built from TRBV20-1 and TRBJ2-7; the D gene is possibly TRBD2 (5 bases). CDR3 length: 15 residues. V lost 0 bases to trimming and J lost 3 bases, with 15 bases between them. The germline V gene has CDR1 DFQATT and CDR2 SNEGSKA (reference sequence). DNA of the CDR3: TGCAGTGCTAGAGACCCAAAGACTACACTCTACGAGCAGTACTTC. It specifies CSARDPKTTLYEQYF.

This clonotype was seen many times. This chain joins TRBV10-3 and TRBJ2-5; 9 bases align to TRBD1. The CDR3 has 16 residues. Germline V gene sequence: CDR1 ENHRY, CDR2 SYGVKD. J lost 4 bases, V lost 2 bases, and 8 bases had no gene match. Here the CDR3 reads CAISEPLHRGRETQYF. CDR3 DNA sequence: TGTGCCATCAGTGAGCCACTCCACAGGGGGCGAGAGACCCAGTACTTC.

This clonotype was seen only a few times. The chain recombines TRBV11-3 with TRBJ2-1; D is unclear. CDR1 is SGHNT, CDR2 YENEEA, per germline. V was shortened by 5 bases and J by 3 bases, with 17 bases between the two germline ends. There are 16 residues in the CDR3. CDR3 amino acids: CASSPRPDRYYNEQFF. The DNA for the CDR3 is TGTGCCAGCAGCCCCAGACCGGACCGATACTACAATGAGCAGTTCTTC.

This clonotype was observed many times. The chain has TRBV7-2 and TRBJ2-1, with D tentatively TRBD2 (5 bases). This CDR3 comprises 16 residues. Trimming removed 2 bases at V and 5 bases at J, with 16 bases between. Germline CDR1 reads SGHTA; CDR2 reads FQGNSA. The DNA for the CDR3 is TGTGCCAGCAGCTTAATAGGCGGGCCCGGGGACAATGAGCAGTTCTTC. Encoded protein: CASSLIGGPGDNEQFF. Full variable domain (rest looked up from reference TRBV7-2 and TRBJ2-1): GAGVSQSPSNKVTEKGKDVELRCDPISGHTALYWYRQSLGQGLEFLIYFQGNSAPDKSGLPSDRFSAERTGGSVSTLTIQRTQQEDSAVYLCASSLIGGPGDNEQFFGPGTRLTVL.